This TCR beta chain derives from a study of blood T cells in healthy people across ages. Study outcomes and limitations: Higher diversity and more naive CD4+ cells were features of long-lived donors, compared to aged donors. Shifts in expanded clonotypes may have been confounded by donor CMV status, which was unknown. Diversity of TCR beta correlated strongly with naive T cell percentage.

Sample-barcoded 5' priming and a J-beta primer mix drove a second PCR of about 6 to 12 cycles. Tagging of each cDNA molecule was performed by a template-switch adaptor with 12 random nucleotides. A single record per CDR3 protein comes from TCRdb applying MiXCR to the 5' RACE reads. The data show around 900,000 distinct CDR3 sequences, roughly 50% seen once. This clonotype was observed a handful of times. Antigen: not known. Germline lookup yields CDR1 LGHDT and CDR2 YNNKEL (reference sequence). Trimming removed 4 bases from V and 8 bases from J, with 17 bases in between. This CDR3 comprises 14 residues.

This receptor was taken from a woman in her fifties or sixties in good health. This chain joins TRBV3-1 and TRBJ1-2; TRBD1 is a possible D gene (6 bases). The specimen sequenced was blood. CDR3 DNA: TGTGCCAGCAGCCGCCTTTCTGGGGGGCAAGGCTACACCTTC. Its protein is CASSRLSGGQGYTF.